Below are 5 T cell receptor beta chains sequenced from a single sample in a study of blood T cells in healthy people across ages. Sample-barcoded 5' priming and a J-beta primer mix drove a second PCR of roughly 6 to 12 cycles. TCRdb fed the 5' RACE reads into MiXCR, producing one record per CDR3 protein. This table holds about a million distinct CDR3 sequences, 51% found once. Sequenced: blood. These receptors all come from a woman aged 60 to 75 in good health.

The rearrangement joins TRBV30 to TRBJ2-7, with a weak D call TRBD2 (6 bases). The germline V and J ends were trimmed by 5 bases and 6 bases, with 14 bases remaining between them. The germline V gene encodes CDR1 GTSNPN and CDR2 SVGIG (reference sequence). The CDR3 contains 12 residues. CDR3 protein: CAWAPGLLEQYF. The CDR3 bases are TGTGCCTGGGCGCCGGGACTTCTCGAGCAGTACTTC. The complete variable domain, with remaining parts taken from reference TRBV30 and TRBJ2-7, reads SQTIHQWPATLVQPVGSPLSLECTVEGTSNPNLYWYRQAAGRGLQLLFYSVGIGQISSEVPQNLSASRPQDRQFILSSKKLLLSDSGFYLCAWAPGLLEQYFGPGTRLTVT.

The V gene is TRBV6-5, the J gene TRBJ1-2; the D is unclear. The CDR3 loop spans 18 amino acids. The V and J ends lost 2 bases and 1 base respectively, with 20 bases between them. The germline V gene encodes CDR1 MNHEY and CDR2 SVGAGI. The CDR3, as DNA: TGTGCCAGCAGTTACCTGGTGGCCCCCCCTCCATTTAACTATGGCTACACCTTC. This sequence encodes CASSYLVAPPPFNYGYTF.

V is TRBV12-3 or TRBV12-4 and J is TRBJ2-3; maybe TRBD2 (5 bases). The CDR3 is made up of 12 amino acids. Deletions cut 5 bases from V and 9 bases from J, with 12 bases between. DNA of the CDR3: TGTGCCAGCAGTGACGAGGGTAGCACGCAGTATTTT. The encoded protein is CASSDEGSTQYF.

The J gene is TRBJ2-1, the V gene TRBV7-8; 10 bases are shared with TRBD2. The CDR3 length is 15 residues. Germline CDR1 reads SGHVS; CDR2 reads FQNEAQ. J was trimmed by 6 bases and V by 2 bases; bases with no gene match: 4. CDR3 sequence: CASSLRAGGVNEQFF. Written as DNA, the CDR3 is TGTGCCAGCAGCTTACGAGCGGGAGGGGTCAATGAGCAGTTCTTC.

The rearrangement uses TRBV27 and TRBJ2-5; a possible D gene is TRBD1 (6 bases). V was clipped by 3 bases and J by 5 bases, with 19 bases between them. Per the germline V gene, CDR1 is MNHEY and CDR2 is SMNVEV (reference sequence). The CDR3 sequence is 16 residues long. CDR3 DNA sequence: TGTGCCAGCAGTTTCCGTTCCCTTCTGGGGGCTGAGACCCAGTACTTC. Its translation: CASSFRSLLGAETQYF.